This T cell receptor beta chain came from a study of cytomegalovirus exposure and HLA in healthy donors. Germline-derived CDR1 and CDR2 are MDHEN and SYDVKM. The CDR3 runs 13 residues. Deletions cut 6 bases from V and 4 bases from J, with 12 bases between. Worth noting for this clone: What it recognizes is unknown.

This PCR relied on a set of 60 Vbeta primers and 13 Jbeta primers. Assay: immunoSEQ multiplex PCR; the TCRdb copy retains only in-frame clones and omits some. The top ten hold approximately 2.9% of the sample, which has some 200,000 clones, more than 65% seen once. Study-level points and caveats: There were about 160 TCR beta chains listed as cytomegalovirus-associated.

Specimen: PBMCs. The sequence derives from a female donor in good health and CMV-seronegative. The V call is TRBV28, the J call TRBJ1-2, with D possibly TRBD1 on 6 matching bases. The CDR3 nucleotides read TGTGCCAGCAGCGAGACAGGTGGCTATGGCTACACCTTC. It specifies CASSETGGYGYTF.